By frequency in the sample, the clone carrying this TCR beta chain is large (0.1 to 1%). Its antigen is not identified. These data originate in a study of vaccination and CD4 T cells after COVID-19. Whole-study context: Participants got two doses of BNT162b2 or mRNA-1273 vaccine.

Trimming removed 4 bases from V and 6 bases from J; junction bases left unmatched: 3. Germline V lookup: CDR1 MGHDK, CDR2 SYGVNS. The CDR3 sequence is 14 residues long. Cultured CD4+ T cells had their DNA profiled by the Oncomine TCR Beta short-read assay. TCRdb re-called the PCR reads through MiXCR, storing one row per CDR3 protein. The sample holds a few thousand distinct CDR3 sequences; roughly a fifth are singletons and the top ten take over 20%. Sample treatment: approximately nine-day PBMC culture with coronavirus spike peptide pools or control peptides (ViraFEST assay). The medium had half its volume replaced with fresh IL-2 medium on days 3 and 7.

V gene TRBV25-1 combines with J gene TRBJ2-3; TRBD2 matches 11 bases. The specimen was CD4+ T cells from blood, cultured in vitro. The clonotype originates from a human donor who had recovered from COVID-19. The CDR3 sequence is CASSGTSGLDTQYF. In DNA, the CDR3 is TGTGCCAGCAGTGGGACTAGCGGGCTGGATACGCAGTATTTT. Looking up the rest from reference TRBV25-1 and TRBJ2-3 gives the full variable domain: EADIYQTPRYLVIGTGKKITLECSQTMGHDKMYWYQQDPGMELHLIHYSYGVNSTEKGDLSSESTVSRIRTEHFPLTLESARPSHTSQYLCASSGTSGLDTQYFGPGTRLTVL.